One sample yielded the 16 T cell receptor beta chains listed below, sequenced in a study of Ad26.COV2.S vaccination and SARS-CoV-2 variants. The table came from immunoSEQ multiplex PCR; TCRdb's copy has only in-frame clones and leaves some out. The sample includes about 400,000 clones, 75% to 90% seen only once; the top ten take about 1.9%. Specified treatment: around 19 received Ad26.COV2.S at low or high dose, single or two shots; about 5 received placebo; per-sample allocation not given. It was on day 63 after the first vaccine or placebo injection that samples were taken. Sequenced material: peripheral blood, taken in a trial of Ad26.COV2.S vaccine versus placebo. These receptors all stem from a person aged 18-65 years who received the Ad26.COV2.S COVID-19 vaccine or a placebo.

The chain uses TRBV7-8 and TRBJ2-1; the match to TRBD2 covers 7 bases. The ends lost 5 bases at V and 7 bases at J; junction bases unmatched: 8. The CDR3 extends over 14 amino acids. The germline gives CDR1 SGHVS, CDR2 FQNEAQ. The DNA for the CDR3 is TGTGCCAGCAGCCCAGCGGGGTACGGGAATGAGCAGTTCTTC. This encodes CASSPAGYGNEQFF.

This chain uses TRBV4-1 with TRBJ2-3; D gene uncertain. Germline lookup yields CDR1 MGHRA and CDR2 YSYEKL. CDR3 length: 18 amino acids. V was shortened by 1 base and J by 0 bases, with 17 bases between the two germline ends. CDR3 in DNA: TGCGCCAGCAGCCAAGGTGAGAGAACTTACGGGAGCACAGATACGCAGTATTTT. Translation gives CASSQGERTYGSTDTQYF.

This chain joins TRBV6-5 and TRBJ1-1, with D hard to call. The CDR3 is 13 amino acids. In germline, CDR1 is MNHEY, CDR2 SVGAGI. V was pared by 1 base and J by 7 bases, with 10 bases between. The CDR3 nucleotides are TGTGCCAGCAGTTACTACCGGAGAAATGAAGCTTTCTTT. Its translation is CASSYYRRNEAFF.

The rearrangement joins TRBV3-1 (or the pseudogene TRBV3-2) to TRBJ1-5; 7 bases are shared with TRBD1. Germline loops: CDR1 LGHDT, CDR2 YNNKEL (reference sequence). The CDR3 has 15 amino acids. V shed 4 bases, J shed 8 bases, and the junction held 11 bases outside the gene matches. The CDR3 DNA follows: TGTGCCAGCAGCCGGGGCGGGACAGCAAGCGAGCCCCAGCATTTT. It specifies CASSRGGTASEPQHF.

This sequence joins TRBV6-6 and TRBJ1-3; D possibly corresponds to TRBD1 (6 bases). Germline V gives CDR1 MNHNY, CDR2 SVGAGI (reference sequence). V was shortened by 2 bases and J by 2 bases, with 10 bases between the two germline ends. The CDR3 sequence is 15 residues long. CDR3 bases: TGTGCCAGCAGTTACCCACAGGGTACTGGAAACACCATATATTTT. Translated, it gives CASSYPQGTGNTIYF.

The CDR3 bases are TGTGCCAGTACGGGGAGCGGGAGTTCTGGGGCCAACGTCCTGACTTTC. Residues: CASTGSGSSGANVLTF. This chain connects TRBV19 to TRBJ2-6; the match to TRBD2 covers 8 bases. The V and J ends lost 7 bases and 1 base, in that order; junction bases with no gene match: 6. Germline V CDR1 and CDR2: LNHDA, SQIVND (reference sequence). The CDR3 is made up of 16 amino acids.

The rearrangement uses TRBV28 and TRBJ1-2; TRBD1 matches 7 bases. V lost 6 bases, J lost 5 bases, and 3 bases stayed unmatched. The CDR3 has 12 residues. Germline V CDR1 and CDR2: MDHEN, SYDVKM. CDR3 region: CASRTTGYGYTF. CDR3 bases: TGTGCCAGCAGGACGACAGGGTATGGCTACACCTTC.

The chain uses TRBV9 and TRBJ1-1; weak D call: TRBD1 (5 bases). The CDR3 has 12 amino acids. Germline-derived CDR1 and CDR2 are SGDLS and YYNGEE. V shed 0 bases and J shed 6 bases, with 6 bases lying between them. CDR3 sequence: CASSVAGPEAFF. The DNA of the CDR3 is TGTGCCAGCAGCGTAGCAGGGCCTGAAGCTTTCTTT.

The chain employs TRBV29-1 and TRBJ2-4; 7 bases are a match to TRBD1. The V gene end was trimmed by 5 bases and the J gene end by 5 bases; junction bases not matched to a gene: 6. In germline, CDR1 is SQVTM, CDR2 ANQGSEA. This CDR3 has 13 amino acids. The CDR3 here is CSVRGLSQNIQYF. For the CDR3, the DNA is TGCAGCGTTAGGGGGCTTTCACAAAACATTCAGTACTTC. The full variable domain, completed using reference TRBV29-1 and TRBJ2-4, is SAVISQKPSRDICQRGTSLTIQCQVDSQVTMMFWYRQQPGQSLTLIATANQGSEATYESGFVIDKFPISRPNLTFSTLTVSNMSPEDSSIYLCSVRGLSQNIQYFGAGTRLSVL.

The rearrangement links TRBV10-3 to TRBJ2-5, with D tentatively TRBD1 or TRBD2 (5 bases each). This CDR3 contains 13 residues. CDR1 is ENHRY and CDR2 is SYGVKD in the germline V gene. With 9 bases removed from V and 2 bases from J, the gap between germline ends came to 13 bases. The CDR3 is CAMGPELQETQYF. The DNA for the CDR3 is TGTGCCATGGGACCCGAGCTACAAGAGACCCAGTACTTC.

The rearrangement uses TRBV6-4 and TRBJ2-5; D may be TRBD2 (6 bases). The germline V gene encodes CDR1 MRHNA and CDR2 SNTAGT. The CDR3 consists of 15 residues. Trimming shortened V by 4 bases and J by 1 base, and 13 bases separated the two germline ends. CDR3 amino acids: CASSANGLPQETQYF. CDR3 in DNA: TGTGCCAGCAGTGCCAATGGACTACCCCAAGAGACCCAGTACTTC.

The chain employs TRBV27 and TRBJ2-1, with 8 bases matching TRBD2. This CDR3 is built from 13 residues. Germline assignment: CDR1 MNHEY and CDR2 SMNVEV (reference sequence). J gave up 9 bases and V 5 bases, and 6 bases lay outside the gene matches. DNA of the CDR3: TGTGCCAGCAGTGGGAGCGGGAGAGGTGAGCAGTTCTTC. It codes for CASSGSGRGEQFF.

The chain recombines TRBV24-1 with TRBJ2-7; no clear D gene. There are 12 residues in the CDR3. Germline CDR1 is KGHDR and CDR2 is SFDVKD. V was cut by 5 bases and J by 3 bases, with 7 bases left in between. The CDR3 DNA reads TGTGCCACCAGTGGCAACGACTACGAGCAGTACTTC. Protein sequence: CATSGNDYEQYF.

The rearrangement joins TRBV9 to TRBJ1-1; D remains unclear. CDR1 SGDLS and CDR2 YYNGEE come from the germline V gene. CDR3 length: 14 residues. Trimming cost V 2 bases and J 5 bases, with 13 bases left between them. The CDR3 DNA reads TGTGCCAGCAGCGTTTCCGGGCCAGATACTGAAGCTTTCTTT. Amino acid sequence: CASSVSGPDTEAFF. The whole variable domain, remainder taken from reference TRBV9 and TRBJ1-1, is DSGVTQTPKHLITATGQRVTLRCSPRSGDLSVYWYQQSLDQGLQFLIQYYNGEERAKGNILERFSAQQFPDLHSELNLSSLELGDSALYFCASSVSGPDTEAFFGQGTRLTVV.

This chain connects TRBV2 to TRBJ1-2; D uncertain. V lost 6 bases and J lost 4, with 3 bases in between. CDR1 is SNHLY and CDR2 is FYNNEI in the germline V gene. The CDR3 loop spans 10 amino acids. This CDR3 reads CASRGYGYTF. CDR3 DNA: TGTGCCAGCAGGGGCTATGGCTACACCTTC.

The chain couples TRBV5-1 to TRBJ2-4, with D maybe TRBD2 (6 bases). The CDR3 length is 15 residues. V was pared by 4 bases and J by 4 bases, with 15 bases between. The germline V gene has CDR1 SGHRS and CDR2 YFSETQ. The CDR3 DNA reads TGCGCCAGCAGCCAGAGTGGAGGGGTGAAAAACATTCAGTACTTC. As protein: CASSQSGGVKNIQYF.